This T cell receptor (beta chain) was recovered during a study of cytotoxic CD8 clonotypes in ibrutinib-treated CLL. TCRdb's copy holds only in-frame clones and misses some; the assay was immunoSEQ multiplex PCR. The table lists about 140,000 clones, around 80% of them singletons, with 7.5% to 8% in the top ten. The CDR3 totals 15 residues. Germline loops: CDR1 SGHRS, CDR2 YFSETQ. Trimming at V came to 1 base and at J to 7 bases, leaving 8 bases not matched to a gene. The sequencing here drew on PBMCs, taken after 36 months of ibrutinib treatment. The TCR sequence derives from a human donor with chronic lymphocytic leukemia. The chain links TRBV5-1 to TRBJ2-7; 10 bases match TRBD2. The CDR3 DNA follows: TGCGCCAGCAGCTTGTCGCTAGCGGGAGAGGGTGAGCAGTACTTC. It codes for CASSLSLAGEGEQYF.